This passage covers 30 T cell receptor beta chains from one sample sequenced in a study of T-cell memory formation after mild COVID-19 (dated by TCRdb to about 2021). The library was obtained by 5' RACE. Sequencing was performed on an Illumina NovaSeq 6000. The raw public reads went through TCRdb reprocessing: fastp at Q25, MiXCR clone calling, in-frame beta chains kept. CDR3 protein sequences are deduplicated, and each keeps its most common genes and DNA. The sample table shows around 250,000 distinct CDR3 sequences, and over 8.5% are seen once. Around 21% of the sample comes from the top ten. Sequencing was carried out using PBMCs or a T cell subset sorted from them (not recorded which). The receptors derive from a man younger than 30 who had mild COVID-19 (a few samples of this study predate the infection). The sample titles of this study are shuffled in the database, so cell type and time point are left out; the donor was told from shared clones.

Many counts were recorded for this clonotype. The chain uses TRBV12-3 or TRBV12-4 and TRBJ1-3, with D possibly being TRBD1 (6 bases). The CDR3 consists of 14 residues. Trimming stripped 6 bases from V and 1 base from J, with 10 bases between. DNA for the CDR3: TGTGCCAGCAGGCCCACAGGGTCTGGAAACACCATATATTTT. Translated, it gives CASRPTGSGNTIYF.

This clonotype was detected only a few times. The chain carries TRBV5-1 and TRBJ1-1; possible D gene TRBD1, 6 bases. Germline assignment: CDR1 SGHRS and CDR2 YFSETQ. This CDR3 contains 14 residues. V lost 4 bases and J lost 1, with 11 bases in between. CDR3 DNA sequence: TGCGCCAGCAGCCAACCGACAGGGAACACTGAAGCTTTCTTT. Its translation is CASSQPTGNTEAFF.

The chain couples TRBV27 to TRBJ2-7; TRBD2 matches at 13 bases. This CDR3 spans 15 amino acids. CDR1 is MNHEY, CDR2 SMNVEV, per germline (reference sequence). V gave up 5 bases and J gave up 1 base; unmatched junction bases: 2. CDR3 coding DNA: TGTGCCAGCAGTACGACTAGCGGGGGGTCCTACGAGCAGTACGTC. This codes for CASSTTSGGSYEQYV.

This clonotype was found many times. The rearrangement links TRBV4-2 to TRBJ2-7; D is tentatively TRBD1 or TRBD2 (5 bases each). Germline assignment: CDR1 LGHNA and CDR2 YNFKEQ. The V end lost 4 bases, the J end lost 3 bases, and 10 bases lay between the germline ends. This CDR3 contains 13 residues. DNA of the CDR3: TGTGCCAGCAGCCCCGGGGCAGGCTACGAGCAGTACGTC. Translating gives CASSPGAGYEQYV.

This chain links TRBV20-1 with TRBJ1-1; D unresolved. V was cut by 4 bases and J by 0 bases, with 12 bases left in between. This CDR3 contains 14 residues. Germline CDR1 and CDR2: DFQATT and SNEGSKA (reference sequence). The CDR3 nucleotides are TGCAGTGCTAAGGATGCGACCGTGAACACTGAAGCTTTCTTT. Its translation: CSAKDATVNTEAFF.

This clonotype has ten or more counts. This sequence joins TRBV7-9 and TRBJ1-2, with 8 bases matching TRBD1. V shed 2 bases, J shed 3 bases, and the junction held 5 bases outside the gene matches. The length of the CDR3 is 15 residues. In germline, CDR1 is SEHNR, CDR2 FQNEAQ (reference sequence). Here the CDR3 DNA reads TGTGCCAGCAGCTTATTGACAGGGGAGGACTATGGCTACACCTTC. Protein: CASSLLTGEDYGYTF.

The V and J genes are TRBV7-2 and TRBJ2-3; D is undetermined. This CDR3 has 14 amino acids. V lost 0 bases and J lost 5, with 9 bases in between. Germline-derived CDR1 and CDR2 are SGHTA and FQGNSA. For the CDR3, the DNA is TGTGCCAGCAGCTTAGCGCGGTCCGGAGATACGCAGTATTTT. Translated: CASSLARSGDTQYF. The full variable domain, in which reference TRBV7-2 and TRBJ2-3 provide the parts outside the CDR3, is GAGVSQSPSNKVTEKGKDVELRCDPISGHTALYWYRQSLGQGLEFLIYFQGNSAPDKSGLPSDRFSAERTGGSVSTLTIQRTQQEDSAVYLCASSLARSGDTQYFGPGTRLTVL.

This clonotype was picked up a small number of times. The chain carries TRBV20-1 and TRBJ2-5; no reliable D call. Germline CDR1 DFQATT, CDR2 SNEGSKA (reference sequence). The CDR3 consists of 12 residues. Deletions cut 8 bases from V and 2 bases from J, with 12 bases between. The CDR3 coding sequence is TGCAGTAACCACAGACCTCAAGAGACCCAGTACTTC. It translates to CSNHRPQETQYF.

For this clonotype: Germline is not matched at one junction end, which may reflect a read error. The chain carries TRBV7-9 and TRBJ2-1, with TRBD2 matching 13 bases. The germline V gene has CDR1 SEHNR and CDR2 FQNEAQ (reference sequence). The CDR3 loop spans 16 amino acids. CDR3 DNA: TGTGCCAGCAGCATAGCCCCCGGGACTAGCGGGGAAAAGGCGTTCTTC. It is translated as CASSIAPGTSGEKAFF.

J is TRBJ1-4 and V is TRBV4-2; 8 bases align to TRBD1. Unmatched junction bases numbered 8, after V lost 4 bases and J lost 7 bases. Germline CDR1 and CDR2: LGHNA and YNFKEQ. The length of the CDR3 is 15 residues. This chain's CDR3 is CASSPQTGEVEKLFF. CDR3 sequence (DNA): TGTGCCAGCAGCCCACAGACAGGGGAGGTTGAAAAACTGTTTTTT.

V usage is TRBV6-1 and J usage is TRBJ2-7, with 8 bases aligning to TRBD2. The CDR3 covers 12 residues. With V trimmed by 7 bases and J by 4 bases, 3 bases remained unmatched. Germline values: CDR1 MNHNS, CDR2 SASEGT. The CDR3 coding sequence is TGTGCCAGCACGGGGGGGACGTACGAGCAGTACTTC. Protein: CASTGGTYEQYF.

This chain links TRBV7-8 with TRBJ2-5, with D maybe TRBD1 (7 bases). V lost 5 bases to trimming and J lost 5 bases, with 12 bases between them. Looked up from germline, CDR1 is SGHVS and CDR2 is FQNEAQ. The CDR3 spans 13 residues. This CDR3 reads CASSVTGRETQYF. The CDR3 DNA sequence: TGTGCCAGCAGCGTGACAGGGAGGGAGACCCAGTACTTC.

V gene TRBV18 combines with J gene TRBJ1-1; 7 positions agree with TRBD1. The CDR3 is 13 amino acids. The ends lost 3 bases at V and 11 bases at J; junction bases unmatched: 9. Germline V lookup: CDR1 KGHSH, CDR2 LQKENI. The CDR3 sequence is CASSPDRAPPAFF. The DNA for the CDR3 is TGTGCCAGCTCACCTGACAGGGCGCCGCCGGCTTTCTTT.

This clonotype was detected only a few times. This sequence joins TRBV14 and TRBJ2-2; possibly TRBD1 for D (5 bases). V was shortened by 8 bases and J by 6 bases, with 19 bases between the two germline ends. Germline V gives CDR1 SGHDN, CDR2 FVKESK. The CDR3 length is 15 residues. CDR3 DNA: TGTGCCAGCCGTTTCGAATCAGGGAAGGCCGGGGAGCTGTTTTTT. This sequence encodes CASRFESGKAGELFF.

This clonotype was counted many times. This chain connects TRBV7-2 to TRBJ2-5; 15 positions match TRBD2. Germline V gives CDR1 SGHTA, CDR2 FQGNSA. There are 19 residues in the CDR3. V shed 4 bases, J shed 3 bases, and the junction held 12 bases outside the gene matches. The CDR3 sequence is CASSSGTSGGQGAEETQYF. CDR3 nucleotide sequence: TGTGCCAGCAGCTCAGGGACTAGCGGGGGGCAGGGAGCGGAAGAGACCCAGTACTTC.

A few counts support this clonotype. This chain connects TRBV5-1 to TRBJ2-5, with a weak D call TRBD1 (5 bases). The CDR3 has 14 amino acids. Deletions cut 0 bases from V and 5 bases from J, with 11 bases between. CDR1 and CDR2 from the germline V gene are SGHRS and YFSETQ. For the CDR3, the DNA is TGCGCCAGCAGCTTGGAAGGGGTCCACGAGACCCAGTACTTC. Translated: CASSLEGVHETQYF.

The chain has TRBV5-1 and TRBJ2-2; D ambiguous. Trimming pared 7 bases from V and 0 bases from J, leaving 7 bases between. There are 13 residues in the CDR3. Germline CDR1 reads SGHRS; CDR2 reads YFSETQ. CDR3: CASLETNTGELFF. DNA for the CDR3: TGCGCCAGCTTGGAAACGAACACCGGGGAGCTGTTTTTT. Based on the CDR3 plus reference TRBV5-1 and TRBJ2-2, the full variable domain is KAGVTQTPRYLIKTRGQQVTLSCSPISGHRSVSWYQQTPGQGLQFLFEYFSETQRNKGNFPGRFSGRQFSNSRSEMNVSTLELGDSALYLCASLETNTGELFFGEGSRLTVL.

This clonotype has a count of ten or more. The chain joins TRBV29-1 to TRBJ2-5; D perhaps matches TRBD2 (5 bases). Germline V gives CDR1 SQVTM, CDR2 ANQGSEA. V dropped 7 bases and J dropped 5 bases, with 14 bases sitting between them. The CDR3 runs to 12 residues. DNA for the CDR3: TGCAGCGGAGGACTGGAGCGGGAGACCCAGTACTTC. Translating gives CSGGLERETQYF.

This clonotype has a count of ten or more. CDR3 DNA: TGTGCCAGCAGCGATACAGGATTACACTACAATGAGCAGTTCTTC. The encoded protein is CASSDTGLHYNEQFF. The chain is built from TRBV7-8 and TRBJ2-1; tentative D call: TRBD1 (5 bases). Germline V gene lookup returns CDR1 SGHVS and CDR2 FQNEAQ. Trimming pared 5 bases from V and 3 bases from J, leaving 14 bases between. CDR3 length: 15 residues. Looking up the rest from reference TRBV7-8 and TRBJ2-1 gives the full variable domain: GAGVSQSPRYKVAKRGQDVALRCDPISGHVSLFWYQQALGQGPEFLTYFQNEAQLDKSGLPSDRFFAERPEGSVSTLKIQRTQQEDSAVYLCASSDTGLHYNEQFFGPGTRLTVL.

The genes are TRBV12-3 or TRBV12-4 and TRBJ2-1; TRBD2 matches at 9 bases. CDR3 size: 13 residues. The J segment lost 9 bases and the V segment lost 7 bases, leaving 7 bases of the junction unmatched. The CDR3 region is CASNLLAGVEQFF. In nucleotides, the CDR3 is TGTGCCAGCAACCTATTAGCGGGGGTTGAGCAGTTCTTC.

V gene TRBV3-1 combines with J gene TRBJ2-2; D is ambiguous. Trimming cost V 3 bases and J 8 bases, with 4 bases left between them. The CDR3 length is 11 residues. CDR1 is LGHDT and CDR2 is YNNKEL in the germline V gene (reference sequence). In DNA form, the CDR3 reads TGTGCCAGCAGCCAGCTGGGGGAGCTGTTTTTT. Translating gives CASSQLGELFF. The complete variable domain, with remaining parts taken from reference TRBV3-1 and TRBJ2-2, reads DTAVSQTPKYLVTQMGNDKSIKCEQNLGHDTMYWYKQDSKKFLKIMFSYNNKELIINETVPNRFSPKSPDKAHLNLHINSLELGDSAVYFCASSQLGELFFGEGSRLTVL.

This clonotype was picked up many times. One end of the junction varies from germline; a read error may be responsible. J is TRBJ1-1 and V is TRBV6-5; possibly TRBD1 for D (6 bases). Germline CDR1 and CDR2: MNHEY and SVGAGI. The CDR3 sequence is 13 residues long. CDR3 residues: CASSFRGNTEAFF. CDR3 bases: TGCGCCAGCAGCTTCAGGGGAAACACTGAAGCTTTCTTT.

The gene calls are TRBV5-5 and TRBJ2-3, with unresolved D. CDR1 and CDR2 from the germline V gene are SGHKS and YYEKEE (reference sequence). V was cut by 4 bases and J by 4 bases, with 7 bases left in between. This CDR3 has 12 amino acids. The CDR3 region is CASSTGADTQYF. The CDR3 bases are TGTGCCAGCAGCACTGGGGCAGATACGCAGTATTTT.

This clonotype was recorded a few times. The chain employs TRBV24-1 and TRBJ2-1; D is possibly TRBD1 (6 bases). V was trimmed by 7 bases and J by 9 bases, leaving 12 bases between them. Germline V gives CDR1 KGHDR, CDR2 SFDVKD. This CDR3 spans 12 amino acids. CDR3 DNA sequence: TGTGCCACCAGCTGGGAAGGGGGTGAGCAGTTCTTC. This sequence encodes CATSWEGGEQFF.

This clonotype occurred a few times. The V gene is TRBV28, the J gene TRBJ1-6; 7 bases are a match to TRBD1. CDR3 size: 15 residues. The germline V gene encodes CDR1 MDHEN and CDR2 SYDVKM. The V gene end was trimmed by 6 bases and the J gene end by 9 bases; junction bases not matched to a gene: 11. CDR3: CASSQGDRASSPLHF. In DNA form, the CDR3 reads TGTGCCAGCAGCCAAGGGGACAGAGCGAGTTCACCCCTCCACTTT.

This clonotype came up a few times. J is TRBJ2-5 and V is TRBV6-2 or TRBV6-3; a possible D gene is TRBD1 (5 bases). Trimming shortened V by 4 bases and J by 2 bases, and 20 bases separated the two germline ends. The CDR3 covers 17 residues. The germline CDR1 and CDR2 sequences are MNHEY and SVGEGT. The CDR3 loop is CASSWGRVAAKQETQYF. CDR3 nucleotides: TGTGCCAGCAGTTGGGGCCGGGTCGCAGCGAAACAAGAGACCCAGTACTTC.

V is TRBV20-1 and J is TRBJ2-1; TRBD2 matches at 14 bases. Unmatched junction bases numbered 7, after V lost 2 bases and J lost 7 bases. The CDR3 consists of 16 residues. Germline V lookup: CDR1 DFQATT, CDR2 SNEGSKA (reference sequence). The CDR3 region is CSARPPGLAGGNEQFF. In DNA, the CDR3 is TGCAGTGCTAGACCGCCCGGACTAGCGGGGGGAAATGAGCAGTTCTTC.

V is TRBV6-6 and J is TRBJ1-3; tentatively, D is TRBD1 (5 bases). Germline lookup yields CDR1 MNHNY and CDR2 SVGAGI (reference sequence). Trimming took off 2 bases at V and 3 bases at J, with 5 bases between the two ends. The CDR3 runs 13 residues. The CDR3 sequence is CASSYTGGNTIYF. The CDR3 coding sequence is TGTGCCAGCAGTTACACAGGTGGAAACACCATATATTTT.

In this sample, this clonotype turned up a few times. The chain combines TRBV16 with TRBJ1-2; the D gene is possibly TRBD1 (6 bases). The CDR3 contains 17 residues. Trimming took off 2 bases at V and 4 bases at J, with 20 bases between the two ends. Germline values: CDR1 KGHSY, CDR2 FQNENV. The CDR3 region has the DNA TGTGCCAGCAGCCAAAGATCTCCAGGGGCGAGCCTCTATGGCTACACCTTC. Protein: CASSQRSPGASLYGYTF.

DNA for the CDR3: TGTGCCAGCAGCCCCTACCAGGGGCAGGCCACTGAAGCTTTCTTT. Amino acid sequence: CASSPYQGQATEAFF. The chain uses TRBV9 and TRBJ1-1; possibly TRBD1 for D (6 bases). The CDR3 spans 15 residues. CDR1 SGDLS and CDR2 YYNGEE come from the germline V gene. Trimming cost V 4 bases and J 4 bases, with 17 bases left between them. Drawing the rest from reference TRBV9 and TRBJ1-1, the complete variable domain is DSGVTQTPKHLITATGQRVTLRCSPRSGDLSVYWYQQSLDQGLQFLIQYYNGEERAKGNILERFSAQQFPDLHSELNLSSLELGDSALYFCASSPYQGQATEAFFGQGTRLTVV.